This TCR beta chain originates from a study of blood T cell repertoires in COVID-19. Assay: immunoSEQ multiplex PCR; the TCRdb copy retains only in-frame clones and omits some. The repertoire holds under 300,000 clones, 86% seen once, with 6.2% in the top ten. CDR3 length equals 13 residues. CDR1 is SGHRS and CDR2 is YFSETQ in the germline V gene. Trimming cost V 2 bases and J 7 bases, with 13 bases left between them. The sequenced sample consisted of peripheral blood. The receptor's source is a man in his 60s with acute or convalescent COVID-19. J is TRBJ2-7 and V is TRBV5-1, with D perhaps matching TRBD1 (6 bases). CDR3 nucleotides: TGCGCCAGCAGCTTAGTGGGGGCGCAGGAGCAGTACTTC. It codes for CASSLVGAQEQYF. The full variable domain, in which reference TRBV5-1 and TRBJ2-7 provide the parts outside the CDR3, is KAGVTQTPRYLIKTRGQQVTLSCSPISGHRSVSWYQQTPGQGLQFLFEYFSETQRNKGNFPGRFSGRQFSNSRSEMNVSTLELGDSALYLCASSLVGAQEQYFGPGTRLTVT.